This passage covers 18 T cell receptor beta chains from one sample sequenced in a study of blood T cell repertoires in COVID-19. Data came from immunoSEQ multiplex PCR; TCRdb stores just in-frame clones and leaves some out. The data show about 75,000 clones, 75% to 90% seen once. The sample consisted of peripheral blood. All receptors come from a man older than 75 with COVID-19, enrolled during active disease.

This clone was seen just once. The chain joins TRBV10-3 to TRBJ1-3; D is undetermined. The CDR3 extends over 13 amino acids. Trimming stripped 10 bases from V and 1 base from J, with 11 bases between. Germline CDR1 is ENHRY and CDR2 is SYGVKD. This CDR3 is CATTELSGNTIYF. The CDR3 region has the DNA TGTGCCACCACGGAGTTATCTGGAAACACCATATATTTT.

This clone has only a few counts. The CDR3 nucleotides are TGTGCCAGCAGTCCTCAGGGAAGGATTGAAGCTTTCTTT. Translating it yields CASSPQGRIEAFF. This chain connects TRBV2 to TRBJ1-1, with a tentative D call TRBD1 (5 bases). CDR1 SNHLY and CDR2 FYNNEI come from the germline V gene. This CDR3 is built from 13 residues. The V and J ends lost 5 bases and 7 bases respectively, with 14 bases between them.

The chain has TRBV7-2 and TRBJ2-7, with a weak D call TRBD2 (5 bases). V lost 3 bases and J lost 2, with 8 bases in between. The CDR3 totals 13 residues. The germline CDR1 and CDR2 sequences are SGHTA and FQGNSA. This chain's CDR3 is CASSFRGTYEQYF. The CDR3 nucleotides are TGTGCCAGCAGCTTTCGGGGAACCTACGAGCAGTACTTC.

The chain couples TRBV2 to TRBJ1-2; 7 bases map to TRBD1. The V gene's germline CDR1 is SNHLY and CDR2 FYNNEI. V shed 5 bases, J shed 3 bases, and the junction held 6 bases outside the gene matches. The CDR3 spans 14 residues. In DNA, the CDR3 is TGTGCCAGCAGTTCGAGGGGGACAGACTATGGCTACACCTTC. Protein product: CASSSRGTDYGYTF.

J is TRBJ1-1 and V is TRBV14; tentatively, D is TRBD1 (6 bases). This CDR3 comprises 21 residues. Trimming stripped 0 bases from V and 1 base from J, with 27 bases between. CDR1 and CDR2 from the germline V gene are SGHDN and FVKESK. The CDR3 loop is CASSQERRKATGPEGNTEAFF. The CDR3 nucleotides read TGTGCCAGCAGCCAAGAGAGACGAAAAGCGACAGGTCCTGAAGGGAACACTGAAGCTTTCTTT.

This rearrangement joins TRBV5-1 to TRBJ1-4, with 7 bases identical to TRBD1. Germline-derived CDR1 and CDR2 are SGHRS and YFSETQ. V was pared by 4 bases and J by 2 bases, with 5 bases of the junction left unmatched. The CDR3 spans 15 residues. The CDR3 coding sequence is TGCGCCAGCAGCAGGGACAGTGTCACTAATGAAAAACTGTTTTTT. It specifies CASSRDSVTNEKLFF. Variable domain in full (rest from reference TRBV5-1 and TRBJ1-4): KAGVTQTPRYLIKTRGQQVTLSCSPISGHRSVSWYQQTPGQGLQFLFEYFSETQRNKGNFPGRFSGRQFSNSRSEMNVSTLELGDSALYLCASSRDSVTNEKLFFGSGTQLSVL.

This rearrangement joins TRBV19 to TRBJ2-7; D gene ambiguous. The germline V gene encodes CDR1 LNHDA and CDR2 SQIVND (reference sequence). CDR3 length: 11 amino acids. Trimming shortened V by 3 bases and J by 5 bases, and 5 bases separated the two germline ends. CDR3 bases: TGTGCCAGTAGTATCCGGGACGAGCAGTACTTC. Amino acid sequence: CASSIRDEQYF.

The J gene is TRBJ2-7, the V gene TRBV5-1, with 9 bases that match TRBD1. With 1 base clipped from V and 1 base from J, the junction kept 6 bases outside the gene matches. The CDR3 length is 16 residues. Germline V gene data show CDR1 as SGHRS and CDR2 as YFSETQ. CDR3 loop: CASSLTGTGSSYEQYF. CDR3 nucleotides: TGCGCCAGCAGCTTGACCGGGACAGGGTCTTCCTACGAGCAGTACTTC.

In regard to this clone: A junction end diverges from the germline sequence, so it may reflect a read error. CDR3 DNA: TGTGCCAGCAACTTAGAGGGGGGACAGGGGAGCGATCAGCCCCAGCATTTT. Its translation is CASNLEGGQGSDQPQHF. V usage is TRBV7-8 and J usage is TRBJ1-5; TRBD1 matches at 10 bases. This CDR3 is 17 amino acids long. Germline values: CDR1 SGHVS, CDR2 FQNEAQ.

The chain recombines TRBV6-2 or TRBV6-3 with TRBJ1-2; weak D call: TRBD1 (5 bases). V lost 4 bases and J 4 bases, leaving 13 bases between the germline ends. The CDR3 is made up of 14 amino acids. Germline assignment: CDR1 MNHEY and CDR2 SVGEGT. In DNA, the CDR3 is TGTGCCAGCAGTTTCGAATCAGGGCTCTATGGCTACACCTTC. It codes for CASSFESGLYGYTF.

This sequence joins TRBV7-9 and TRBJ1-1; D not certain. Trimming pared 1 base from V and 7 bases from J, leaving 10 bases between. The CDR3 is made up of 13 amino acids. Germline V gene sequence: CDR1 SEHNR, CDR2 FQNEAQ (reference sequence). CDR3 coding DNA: TGTGCCAGCAGCTTAGGACCTGAGGATGAAGCTTTCTTT. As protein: CASSLGPEDEAFF.

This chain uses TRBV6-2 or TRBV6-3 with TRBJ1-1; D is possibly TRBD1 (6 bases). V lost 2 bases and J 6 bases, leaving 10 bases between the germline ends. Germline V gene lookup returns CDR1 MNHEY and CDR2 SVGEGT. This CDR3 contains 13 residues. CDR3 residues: CASSYISGAEAFF. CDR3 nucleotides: TGTGCCAGCAGTTACATTTCAGGGGCTGAAGCTTTCTTT.

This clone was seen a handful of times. CDR3 DNA sequence: TGTGCCAGCAGCATCGCTGGGACAGGGGGCTATGGCTACACCTTC. This translates into CASSIAGTGGYGYTF. This chain links TRBV6-6 with TRBJ1-2; TRBD1 aligns across 11 bases. The CDR3 extends over 15 amino acids. Germline V gene data show CDR1 as MNHNY and CDR2 as SVGAGI (reference sequence). The ends lost 6 bases at V and 4 bases at J; junction bases unmatched: 7.

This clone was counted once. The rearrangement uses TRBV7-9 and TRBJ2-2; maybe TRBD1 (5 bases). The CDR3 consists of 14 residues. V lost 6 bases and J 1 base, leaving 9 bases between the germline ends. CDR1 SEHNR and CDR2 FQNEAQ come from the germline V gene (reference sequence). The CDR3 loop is CASSQGQNTGELFF. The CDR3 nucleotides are TGTGCCAGCAGTCAAGGACAGAACACCGGGGAGCTGTTTTTT.

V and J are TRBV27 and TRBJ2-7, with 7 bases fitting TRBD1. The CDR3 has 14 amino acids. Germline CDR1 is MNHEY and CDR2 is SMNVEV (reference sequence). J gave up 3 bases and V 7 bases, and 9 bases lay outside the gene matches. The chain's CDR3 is CASKKQGSFYEQYF. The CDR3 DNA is TGTGCCAGCAAAAAACAGGGGTCCTTCTACGAGCAGTACTTC.

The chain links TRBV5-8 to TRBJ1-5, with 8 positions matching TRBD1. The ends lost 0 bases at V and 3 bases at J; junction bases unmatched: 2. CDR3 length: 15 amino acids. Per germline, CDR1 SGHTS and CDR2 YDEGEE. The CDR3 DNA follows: TGTGCCAGCAGCTTGGGGACAGGGCACAATCAGCCCCAGCATTTT. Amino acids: CASSLGTGHNQPQHF.

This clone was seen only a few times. CDR3 loop: CASSPGGIRAEAFF. For the CDR3, the DNA is TGTGCCAGCTCCCCGGGGGGGATCCGCGCTGAAGCTTTCTTT. J is TRBJ1-1 and V is TRBV18, with a weak D call TRBD1 (5 bases). CDR3 size: 14 residues. The germline V and J ends were trimmed by 6 bases and 6 bases, with 17 bases remaining between them. Germline V gene lookup returns CDR1 KGHSH and CDR2 LQKENI.

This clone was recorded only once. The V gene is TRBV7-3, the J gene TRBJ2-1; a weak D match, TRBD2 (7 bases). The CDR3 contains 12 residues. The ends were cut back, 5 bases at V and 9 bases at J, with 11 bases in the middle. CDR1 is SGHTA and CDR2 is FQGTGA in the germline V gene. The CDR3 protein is CASSRGASEQFF. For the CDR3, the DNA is TGTGCCAGCAGCCGGGGGGCCAGTGAGCAGTTCTTC.